The TCR beta chain described here comes from a study of cytomegalovirus exposure and HLA in healthy donors. Concerning this clone itself: The antigen is undetermined.

Study-wide results and caveats: According to a later analysis, donors in an Asian-associated ancestry cluster reportedly had fewer N-insertions than the roughly 670-donor mean. In an earlier analysis, productive rearrangement rates for most beta V segments clustered near 87% or 30%. Researchers had no immune exposure information except CMV serostatus available. For most subjects, TCR beta sequences were reported to predict HLA-A and HLA-B alleles with accuracy.

Primers: 60 Vbeta forward and 13 Jbeta reverse. Method: immunoSEQ multiplex PCR; TCRdb's copy keeps in-frame clones and lacks some. Of 120,000 or so clones in the sample, more than 15% were seen once. Germline V gene sequence: CDR1 GTSNPN, CDR2 SVGIG (reference sequence). CDR3 size: 15 residues. V lost 5 bases and J lost 0, with 16 bases in between. What was sequenced was PBMCs. This sequence was found in a female donor in good health and CMV-seropositive. The chain has TRBV30 and TRBJ1-1; the D gene is possibly TRBD1 (6 bases). In DNA, the CDR3 is TGTGCCTGGGAGGGGACAACGAGCATGAACACTGAAGCTTTCTTT. Its protein is CAWEGTTSMNTEAFF.